This T cell receptor beta chain was sequenced in a study of blood T cell repertoires in COVID-19. Turning to the study itself: Collection of acute and convalescent COVID-19 samples took place in the United States, Italy and Spain. PBMCs, B-cell-depleted T cells, or T cells were the source of the cDNA or gDNA that made up the material.

TCRdb keeps only in-frame clones here, not all; method: immunoSEQ multiplex PCR. The repertoire holds 140,000 to 150,000 clones, with roughly 88% as singletons. The CDR3 contains 13 residues. Germline CDR1 and CDR2: LNHDA and SQIVND (reference sequence). The V end lost 6 bases, the J end lost 5 bases, and 13 bases lay between the germline ends. This clone was seen once. This chain links TRBV19 with TRBJ1-1; D gene ambiguous. What was sequenced was peripheral blood. The TCR was taken from a woman aged 50 to 65 with acute or convalescent COVID-19. This chain's CDR3 is CASRAGGWTEAFF. CDR3 DNA sequence: TGTGCCAGTAGGGCGGGAGGGTGGACTGAAGCTTTCTTT.